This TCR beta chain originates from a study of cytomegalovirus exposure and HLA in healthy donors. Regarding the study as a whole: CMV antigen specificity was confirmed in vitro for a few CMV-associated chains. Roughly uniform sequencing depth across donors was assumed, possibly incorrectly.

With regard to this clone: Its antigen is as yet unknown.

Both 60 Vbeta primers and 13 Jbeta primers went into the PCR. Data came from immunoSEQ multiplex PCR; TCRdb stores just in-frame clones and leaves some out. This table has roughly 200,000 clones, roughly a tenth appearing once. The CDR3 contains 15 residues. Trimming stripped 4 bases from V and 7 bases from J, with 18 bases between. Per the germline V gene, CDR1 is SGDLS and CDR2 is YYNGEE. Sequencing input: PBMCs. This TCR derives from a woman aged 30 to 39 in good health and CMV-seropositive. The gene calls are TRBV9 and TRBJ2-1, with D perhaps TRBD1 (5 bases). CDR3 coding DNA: TGTGCCAGCAGCTCCTGGTCTGGGCCAGGGAATGAGCAGTTCTTC. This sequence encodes CASSSWSGPGNEQFF.